This paragraph reports one T cell receptor beta chain. This clone is a singleton in its sample. The clone's antigen remains unknown. There are no base qualities to consult, and no much larger clone falls within one base. The data belong to a study of glioma-infiltrating T cells after dendritic cell vaccination (dated by TCRdb to the mid-2010s). Turning to the overall study: The cohort comprised around 15 glioblastoma patients from Phase I and II dendritic cell vaccination trials, 9 newly diagnosed and 6 with recurrent disease. Patients received autologous tumor lysate-pulsed dendritic cell vaccination between about 2002 and 2013. The vaccine was prepared from monocyte-derived dendritic cells that were cultured for about 7 days with IL-4 and GM-CSF and then pulsed overnight with autologous tumor lysate. Each patient got three intradermal injections of the dendritic cell vaccine, spaced at biweekly intervals, in the arm below the axilla. Tumor-infiltrating lymphocyte content was quantified and tumor and blood repertoires were compared in dendritic cell-vaccinated glioblastoma patients by deep sequencing of TCR beta CDR3 regions. Survival after dendritic cell vaccination was correlated with TCR sequencing metrics such as TIL content and the overlap between tumor and blood repertoires.

Sample time point, as interpreted from the label and publication: after dendritic cell vaccination, including at tumor progression/relapse. Selection of patients required sufficient residual fresh-frozen tumor tissue and over two years of available survival data. Molecular status otherwise varied across the glioblastoma patients, but none of them carried an isocitrate dehydrogenase mutation. PBMC were collected before vaccination, two weeks after the third vaccination, and at tumor progression if progression occurred. The Qiagen DNeasy Blood extraction Kit was used for extraction of genomic DNA. TCRB CDR3 regions were amplified from 2 to 2.5 ug genomic DNA, or all available DNA if less, using the immunoSEQ assay. For multiplex PCR, 60 forward primers for TCR V beta segments and 13 reverse primers for J beta segments were used. Synthetic control templates were spiked into each sample at limiting dilution to estimate reads per starting template. Reads of 87 bp were generated by sequencing on the Illumina HiSeq System. The original pipeline was this. PCR and sequencing errors were removed by merging closely related sequences with a nearest neighbor algorithm. TCR overlap was defined as the percentage of unique tumor TCR beta sequences that were also present in the same patient's peripheral blood. TCRdb took this table from immuneACCESS and kept in-frame rearrangements with V and J called. Such tables lack part of the clones; where checked against another copy, unresolved V genes explain under half of the gap, and the rest is unexplained. That table supplies the V and J calls and clone size; D and trimming were determined from the DNA. The sample includes fewer than 85,000 clones, with roughly 84% observed a single time. The leading ten clones occupy 2% to 2.5% of the sample.

The CDR3 starts with the cysteine, ends with the phenylalanine, and has 14 residues. The CDR3 DNA has 42 bases and is translated from base 1. Cut back by 1 base and 6 bases, the V and J ends lie 10 bases apart. Based on the germline V gene, the CDR1 and CDR2 sequences are SGHTS and YDEGEE. The full study reports these points: The response model built on TCR overlap across three groups was characterized as speculative, with prospective validation still needed. No direct relationship between TCR clonality and survival was found, suggesting a diverse polyclonal response may matter. After dendritic cell vaccination, a higher estimated pretreatment TIL content predicted longer time to progression and longer overall survival. The cohort was small and heterogeneous, only a few patients had full blood and tumor sets, and even fewer had initial-recurrent tumor pairs.

This TCR was sampled from a human donor with glioblastoma. The rearranged chain carries TRBV5-8 and TRBJ2-2; no D segment can be confidently identified. Sequences were derived from blood, sampled after dendritic cell vaccination. The DNA sequence is TGTGCCAGCAGCTTGTTAACTGCGGCCGGGGAGCTGTTTTTT. Its amino acids are CASSLLTAAGELFF.